This record covers a single TCR beta chain. Its antigen is unidentified. With 6 bases clipped from V and 6 bases from J, the junction kept 4 bases outside the gene matches. The CDR3 consists of 15 residues. Germline-derived CDR1 and CDR2 are SNHLY and FYNNEI. The data originate from a study of shared clonotypes between healthy human individuals. Looking at the study overall: A couple of women and three men aged 18 to 49 served as donors.

Authors' processing steps: Filtering of immunoSEQ junctional sequences could not match full-length read filtering. The table came from immunoSEQ multiplex PCR; TCRdb's copy has only in-frame clones and leaves some out. The DNA was the basis for D and trimming; V, J and clone size are from that table. The sample comprises more than 400,000 clones, roughly 80% of which are singletons, and approximately 11% rests with the top ten. Notes on the study in general: Sampling involved blood alone; tissue repertoires likely differ.

V gene TRBV2 combines with J gene TRBJ2-1, with TRBD2 matching 14 bases. The sequence derives from a woman between 40 and 55 years old in good health. Some clones in this sample may be carry-over from other donors' samples. Sequenced material: PBMCs. For the CDR3, the DNA is TGTGCCAGCAGAGCGACTAGCGGGAGGGCCAATGAGCAGTTCTTC. Translation gives CASRATSGRANEQFF.